Listed below are T cell receptor beta chains from one sample, sequenced in a study of blood T cell repertoires in COVID-19. TCRdb's copy holds only in-frame clones and misses some; the assay was immunoSEQ multiplex PCR. This table has about 59,000 clones, 91% appearing once. Specimen: peripheral blood. These receptors were taken from a human donor in a cohort sampled during active COVID-19. The CDR3 runs from the conserved cysteine through the conserved F or W. The order of the fields is CDR3 DNA, CDR3 protein, D gene, V gene, clone size, J gene. D genes are given only for firm matches. Expanded clones are given a class, and other clones once, few, many or no size at all.

DNA: TGTGCCAGCAGAATGGGACAGATTAAAAATCAGCCCCAGCATTTT; CDR3: CASRMGQIKNQPQHF; D: TRBD1; V: TRBV28; size: -; J: TRBJ1-5
DNA: TGTGCCAGCAGTCTCCTCGGGGGAAGCACAGATACGCAGTATTTT; CDR3: CASSLLGGSTDTQYF; D: -; V: TRBV6-2/TRBV6-3; size: -; J: TRBJ2-3
DNA: TGTGCCAGCTCACAACCGGGACAGGGGTCCTACGAGCAGTACTTC; CDR3: CASSQPGQGSYEQYF; D: TRBD1; V: TRBV18; size: -; J: TRBJ2-7
DNA: TGTGCCAGCAGTTTCCCTTTCGGGGGGGGACGCGTCAATGAGCAGTTCTTC; CDR3: CASSFPFGGGRVNEQFF; D: TRBD2; V: TRBV27; size: -; J: TRBJ2-1
DNA: TGCGCCAGCAGCCAAGATCCCAGAACGAACACTGAAGCTTTCTTT; CDR3: CASSQDPRTNTEAFF; D: -; V: TRBV4-3; size: -; J: TRBJ1-1
DNA: TGCGCCAGCAGCTCGGGACACCATAAACCCTACGAGCAGTACTTC; CDR3: CASSSGHHKPYEQYF; D: -; V: TRBV5-1; size: -; J: TRBJ2-7
DNA: TGTGCCTGGGGCAGACTAGCGGGGATAGAGACCCAGTACTTC; CDR3: CAWGRLAGIETQYF; D: TRBD2; V: TRBV30; size: -; J: TRBJ2-5
DNA: TGTGCCAGCAGTTCCACCGGGACAGGGGGAGAAAAACTGTTTTTT; CDR3: CASSSTGTGGEKLFF; D: TRBD1; V: TRBV6-5; size: -; J: TRBJ1-4
DNA: TGTGCCACCCTAAACCCGGGGGGTAGGCCTGAAGCTTTCTTT; CDR3: CATLNPGGRPEAFF; D: -; V: TRBV7-2; size: once; J: TRBJ1-1
DNA: TGTGCCAGCAGTTTATCGATCACGGTGAATCAGCCCCAGCATTTT; CDR3: CASSLSITVNQPQHF; D: -; V: TRBV27; size: -; J: TRBJ1-5
DNA: TGTGCCAGCAGCGGTAGGGTCGGGGTGGGGAACACTGAAGCTTTCTTT; CDR3: CASSGRVGVGNTEAFF; D: -; V: TRBV9; size: -; J: TRBJ1-1
DNA: TGTGCCAGCAGTTTCCGACTAGCGGGGTCAACCTACGAGCAGTACTTC; CDR3: CASSFRLAGSTYEQYF; D: TRBD2; V: TRBV28; size: once; J: TRBJ2-7
DNA: TGTGCCAGCAGTTTGGGAGTGCTCTCTCCTCAATACAATGAGCAGTTCTTC; CDR3: CASSLGVLSPQYNEQFF; D: -; V: TRBV28; size: -; J: TRBJ2-1
DNA: TGTGCCAGTAGTCCTCGGGACTTAAGGGAAAAACTGTTTTTT; CDR3: CASSPRDLREKLFF; D: -; V: TRBV19; size: -; J: TRBJ1-4
DNA: TGTGCCAGCAGTTACTCGCAGGGGGTAGGAGAGACCCAGTACTTC; CDR3: CASSYSQGVGETQYF; D: TRBD1; V: TRBV6-2/TRBV6-3; size: -; J: TRBJ2-5
DNA: TGCGCCAGCAGCCTGACAGGAAACTCTGGGGCCAACGTCCTGACTTTC; CDR3: CASSLTGNSGANVLTF; D: -; V: TRBV4-1; size: -; J: TRBJ2-6
DNA: TGTGCCAGCAGCTCAAGGACACCGAACACTGAAGCTTTCTTT; CDR3: CASSSRTPNTEAFF; D: -; V: TRBV7-2; size: -; J: TRBJ1-1
DNA: TGTGCCAGCAGCTCTCTCGGGACAGGGGGCCACGAGCAGTACTTC; CDR3: CASSSLGTGGHEQYF; D: TRBD1; V: TRBV7-8; size: -; J: TRBJ2-7
DNA: TGTGCCAGCAGCTTAGCTCGGGAGCAAAATACGCAGTATTTT; CDR3: CASSLAREQNTQYF; D: -; V: TRBV7-2; size: -; J: TRBJ2-3